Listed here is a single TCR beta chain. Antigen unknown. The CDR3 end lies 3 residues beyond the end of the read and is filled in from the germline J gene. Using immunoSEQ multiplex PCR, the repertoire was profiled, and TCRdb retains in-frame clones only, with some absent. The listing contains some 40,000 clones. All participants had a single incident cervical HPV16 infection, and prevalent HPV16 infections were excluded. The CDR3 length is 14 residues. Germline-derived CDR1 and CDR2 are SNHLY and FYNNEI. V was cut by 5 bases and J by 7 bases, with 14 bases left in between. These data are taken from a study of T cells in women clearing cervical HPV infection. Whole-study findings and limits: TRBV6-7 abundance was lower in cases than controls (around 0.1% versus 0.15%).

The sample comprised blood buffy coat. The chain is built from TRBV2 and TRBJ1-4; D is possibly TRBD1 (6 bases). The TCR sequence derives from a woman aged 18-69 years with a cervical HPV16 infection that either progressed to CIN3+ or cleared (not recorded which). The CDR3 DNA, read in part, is TGTGCCAGCAGTCTGGGGGGGCCGGCTGAAAAA. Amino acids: CASSLGGPAEK. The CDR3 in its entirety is CASSLGGPAEKLFF.